The source of this T cell receptor (beta chain) is a study of vaccination and CD4 T cells after COVID-19. The study's findings and limits: Spike mono-reactive clones accounted for 304 of the 307 vaccine-specific clones found in convalescent patients.

Trimming stripped 6 bases from V and 5 bases from J, with 10 bases between. This CDR3 region has 12 residues. The germline CDR1 and CDR2 sequences are SNHLY and FYNNEI. An Oncomine TCR Beta short-read assay was used to sequence the DNA from cultured CD4+ T cells. TCRdb independently ran MiXCR on the PCR reads; one entry per CDR3 protein. The sample has approximately 15,000 distinct CDR3 sequences, roughly 52% seen once; the top ten hold more than 15%. Sample treatment: approximately nine-day PBMC culture with coronavirus spike peptide pools or control peptides (ViraFEST assay). This clonotype was counted between two and nine times. Antigen unknown.

The sequencing here drew on CD4+ T cells from blood, cultured in vitro, taken before SARS-CoV-2 vaccination. The TCR originated in a human donor who had recovered from COVID-19. The rearrangement uses TRBV2 and TRBJ1-2; D gene ambiguous. The CDR3 loop reads CASSPSYYGYTF. Written as DNA, the CDR3 is TGTGCCAGCAGCCCCAGCTATTATGGCTACACCTTC.